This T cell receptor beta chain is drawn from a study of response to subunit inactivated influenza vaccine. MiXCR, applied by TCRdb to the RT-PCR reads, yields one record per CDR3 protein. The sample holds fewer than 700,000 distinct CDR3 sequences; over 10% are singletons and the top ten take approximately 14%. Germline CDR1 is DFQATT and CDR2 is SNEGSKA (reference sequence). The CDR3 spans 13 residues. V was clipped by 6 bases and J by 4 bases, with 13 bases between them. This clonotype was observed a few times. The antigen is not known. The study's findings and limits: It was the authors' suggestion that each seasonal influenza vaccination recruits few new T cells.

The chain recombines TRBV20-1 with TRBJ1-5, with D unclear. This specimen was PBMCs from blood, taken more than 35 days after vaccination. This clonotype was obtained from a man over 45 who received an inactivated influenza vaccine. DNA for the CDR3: TGCAGTGCCGGCCGGGTCCGTAATCAGCCCCAGCATTTT. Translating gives CSAGRVRNQPQHF.